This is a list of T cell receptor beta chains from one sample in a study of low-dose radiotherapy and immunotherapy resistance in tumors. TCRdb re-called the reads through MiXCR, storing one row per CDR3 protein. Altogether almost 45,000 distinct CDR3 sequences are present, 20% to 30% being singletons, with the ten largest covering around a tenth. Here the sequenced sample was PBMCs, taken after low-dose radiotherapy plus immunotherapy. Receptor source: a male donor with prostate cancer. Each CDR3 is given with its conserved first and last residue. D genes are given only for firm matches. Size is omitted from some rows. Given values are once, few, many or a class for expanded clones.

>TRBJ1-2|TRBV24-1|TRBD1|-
CATSDSSRTGNYGYTF
TGTGCCACCAGTGATTCTTCCCGGACAGGGAACTATGGCTACACCTTC
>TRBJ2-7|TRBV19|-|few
CASSISPVYEQYF
TGTGCCAGTAGTATATCTCCAGTCTACGAGCAGTACTTC
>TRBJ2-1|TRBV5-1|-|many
CASSLGGDEQFF
TGCGCCAGCAGCTTGGGGGGCGATGAGCAGTTCTTC
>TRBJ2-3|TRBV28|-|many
CASSSGAGGRLGTDTQYF
TGTGCCAGCAGCAGCGGGGCAGGGGGTCGGCTAGGAACAGATACGCAGTATTTT
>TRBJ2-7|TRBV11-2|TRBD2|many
CASSLGGSSYEQYF
TGTGCCAGCAGCTTAGGCGGGAGCTCCTACGAGCAGTACTTC
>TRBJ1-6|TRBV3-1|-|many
CASSIRVNNSPLHF
TGTGCCAGCAGCATCCGGGTCAATAATTCACCCCTCCACTTT
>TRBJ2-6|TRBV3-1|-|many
CASRDSGANVLTF
TGTGCCAGCAGAGACTCTGGGGCCAACGTCCTGACTTTC
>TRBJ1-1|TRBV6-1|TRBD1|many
CATNQGGNTEAFF
TGTGCCACCAATCAGGGGGGGAACACTGAAGCTTTCTTT
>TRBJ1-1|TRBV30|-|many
CAWSRVLNTEAFF
TGTGCCTGGAGCAGGGTCCTGAACACTGAAGCTTTCTTT
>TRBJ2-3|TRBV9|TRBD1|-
CASSRTGGSVGTDTQYF
TGTGCCAGCAGCCGGACAGGGGGAAGTGTGGGCACAGATACGCAGTATTTT
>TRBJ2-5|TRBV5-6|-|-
CASSSTLQETQYF
TGTGCCAGCAGTTCGACACTCCAAGAGACCCAGTACTTC
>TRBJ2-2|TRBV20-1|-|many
CSAIRGASAGELFF
TGCAGTGCTATAAGGGGGGCCTCGGCCGGGGAGCTGTTTTTT
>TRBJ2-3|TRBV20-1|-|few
CSARDVATDTQYF
TGCAGTGCTAGAGATGTCGCGACAGATACGCAGTATTTT
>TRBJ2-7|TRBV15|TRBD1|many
CATSRGTGGTYEQYF
TGTGCCACCAGCAGAGGAACAGGGGGCACCTACGAGCAGTACTTC
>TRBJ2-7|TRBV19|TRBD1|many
CASSSATGGSYEQYF
TGTGCCAGTAGTTCAGCAACAGGGGGTTCCTACGAGCAGTACTTC
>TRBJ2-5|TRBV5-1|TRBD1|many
CASTRQGTGQETQYF
TGCGCCAGCACCCGACAGGGGACGGGGCAAGAGACCCAGTACTTC
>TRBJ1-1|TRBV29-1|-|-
CSVERQNTEAFF
TGCAGCGTTGAGCGTCAGAACACTGAAGCTTTCTTT
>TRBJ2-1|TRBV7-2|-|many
CASSLVVGGIIANEQFF
TGTGCCAGCAGCTTAGTAGTTGGCGGGATAATAGCAAATGAGCAGTTCTTC
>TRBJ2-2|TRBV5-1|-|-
CASGLPVNTGELFFF
-
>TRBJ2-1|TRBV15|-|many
CATSRDQARVNEQFF
TGTGCCACCAGCAGAGATCAGGCCCGCGTAAATGAGCAGTTCTTC
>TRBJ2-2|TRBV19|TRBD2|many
CASSPHLAANTGELFF
TGTGCCAGTAGTCCGCATCTAGCGGCGAACACCGGGGAGCTGTTTTTT
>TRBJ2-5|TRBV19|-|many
CASTGQAQETQYF
TGTGCCAGTACTGGCCAAGCCCAAGAGACCCAGTACTTC
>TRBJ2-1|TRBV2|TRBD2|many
CASSAGGGRAGWGEQFF
TGTGCCAGCAGTGCGGGCGGCGGGAGGGCCGGTTGGGGTGAGCAGTTCTTC
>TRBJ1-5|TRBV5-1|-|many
CASSLGTANQPQHF
TGCGCCAGCAGCTTAGGGACGGCGAATCAGCCCCAGCATTTT
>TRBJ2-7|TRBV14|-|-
CASSPDRASLDYF
TGTGCCAGCAGCCCGGACCGGGCCTCCCTCGACTACTTC